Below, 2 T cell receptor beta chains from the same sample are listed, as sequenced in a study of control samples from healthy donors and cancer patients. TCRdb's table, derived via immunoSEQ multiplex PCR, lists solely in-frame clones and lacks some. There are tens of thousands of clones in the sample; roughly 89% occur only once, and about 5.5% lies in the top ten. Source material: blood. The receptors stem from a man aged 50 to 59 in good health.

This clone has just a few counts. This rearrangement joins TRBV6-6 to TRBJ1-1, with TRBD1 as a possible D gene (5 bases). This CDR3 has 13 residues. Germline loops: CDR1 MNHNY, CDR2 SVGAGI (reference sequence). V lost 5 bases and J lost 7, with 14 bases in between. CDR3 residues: CASSGTPGGEAFF. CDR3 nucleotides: TGTGCCAGCAGTGGAACCCCGGGGGGTGAAGCTTTCTTT.

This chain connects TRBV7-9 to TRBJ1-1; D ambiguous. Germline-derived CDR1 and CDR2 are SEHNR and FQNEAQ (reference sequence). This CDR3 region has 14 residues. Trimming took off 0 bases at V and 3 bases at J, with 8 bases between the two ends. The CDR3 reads CASSLASKHTEAFF. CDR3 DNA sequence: TGTGCCAGCAGCTTAGCGTCCAAGCACACTGAAGCTTTCTTT.